This T cell receptor beta chain is drawn from a study of blood T cells in healthy people across ages. Overall study results and limits: Whereas aged donors had fewer naive CD4+ cells, long-lived donors had more of them and higher diversity. The authors considered diversity estimates from one million T cells to be underestimates. Getting older went along with TCR beta diversity per million T cells dropping roughly linearly.

Germline lookup yields CDR1 LGHDT and CDR2 YNNKEL (reference sequence). V lost 0 bases and J lost 6, with 7 bases in between. The CDR3 consists of 13 residues. Primers used in a second PCR of roughly 6 to 12 cycles were a sample-barcoded 5' primer and a J-beta primer mix. TCRdb reanalysed the 5' RACE reads using MiXCR and keeps one entry per CDR3 protein. The sample shows about 640,000 distinct CDR3 sequences, approximately 30% of them seen only once. This clonotype occurred many times. The target antigen is unknown. The chain uses TRBV3-1 and TRBJ2-3; no firm D call. Sequenced material: blood. This TCR was recovered from a woman aged 80 or over in good health. The DNA of the CDR3 is TGTGCCAGCAGCCAAGATCGCCTGGATACGCAGTATTTT. This sequence encodes CASSQDRLDTQYF.